This is a list of T cell receptor beta chains from one sample in a study of OX40 agonist ivuxolimab in advanced cancers. TCRdb keeps only in-frame clones here, not all; method: immunoSEQ multiplex PCR. This table holds 20,000 to 25,000 clones, 80% to 90% found once. The sample here was CD4+ or CD8+ T cells sorted from blood, taken in a trial of the OX40 agonist ivuxolimab. Source of these receptors: an adult with an advanced solid tumor such as melanoma, head and neck, liver or kidney cancer. Each CDR3 is given with its conserved first and last residue. D genes are given only for firm matches. Rows may omit the clone size; those that give it use once, few, many or a size class.

D gene	clone size	V gene	J gene	CDR3 protein	CDR3 DNA
TRBD1	NA	TRBV7-9	TRBJ1-2	CASSHGTGDFVYGYTF	TGTGCCAGCAGCCACGGGACAGGGGACTTCGTCTATGGCTACACCTTC
NA	NA	TRBV6-1	TRBJ1-2	CASSARRGADGYTF	TGTGCCAGCAGTGCCAGGCGGGGGGCCGATGGCTACACCTTC
TRBD1	NA	TRBV25-1	TRBJ1-3	CASSDRTGAGNTIYF	TGTGCCAGCAGTGATCGGACAGGGGCGGGAAACACCATATATTTT
NA	NA	TRBV7-9	TRBJ2-6	CASSLIDRSYSGANVLTF	TGTGCCAGCAGCTTAATCGACAGGTCTTACTCTGGGGCCAACGTCCTGACTTTC
NA	NA	TRBV7-9	TRBJ2-1	CASSFRTVEQFF	TGTGCCAGCAGCTTCCGGACAGTTGAGCAGTTCTTC
TRBD1	NA	TRBV4-1	TRBJ1-1	CASSLGQGGTEAFF	TGCGCCAGCAGCCTGGGACAGGGGGGTACTGAAGCTTTCTTT
NA	NA	TRBV23-1	TRBJ2-1	CASSPWGGHNNEQFF	TGCGCCAGCAGTCCCTGGGGGGGGCACAACAATGAGCAGTTCTTC
NA	NA	TRBV28	TRBJ2-7	CASSESGEESLREQYF	TGTGCCAGCAGTGAATCTGGGGAGGAGTCCCTTCGGGAGCAGTACTTC
TRBD1	once	TRBV19	TRBJ2-7	CASSKGQGLEQYF	TGTGCCAGTAGTAAGGGACAGGGACTGGAGCAGTACTTC
NA	NA	TRBV7-9	TRBJ2-5	CASSIRRPQETQYF	TGTGCCAGCAGCATCCGGAGGCCCCAAGAGACCCAGTACTTC
NA	NA	TRBV11-2	TRBJ1-1	CASSLGISDYEGPAFF	TGTGCCAGCAGCTTAGGAATTAGTGATTATGAGGGACCGGCTTTCTTT
NA	NA	TRBV19	TRBJ2-1	CASSIDGVYNEQFF	TGTGCCAGTAGTATAGACGGAGTATACAATGAGCAGTTCTTC
NA	NA	TRBV4-2	TRBJ2-7	CASSQGDNYEQYF	TGTGCCAGCAGCCAAGGGGACAACTACGAGCAGTACTTC
NA	NA	TRBV14	TRBJ2-2	CASSLLQLTGELFF	TGTGCCAGCAGCCTACTACAGCTCACCGGGGAGCTGTTTTTT
NA	NA	TRBV4-2	TRBJ1-2	CASSPGLKGFYGYTF	TGTGCCAGCAGCCCGGGTTTGAAGGGTTTTTATGGCTACACCTTC
NA	NA	TRBV13	TRBJ2-3	CASSLSQVGADTQYF	TGTGCCAGCAGCTTATCCCAGGTTGGGGCAGATACGCAGTATTTT
NA	NA	TRBV5-1	TRBJ2-5	CASSRTDRVQETQYF	TGCGCCAGCAGCCGGACAGACCGGGTCCAAGAGACCCAGTACTTC
TRBD2	NA	TRBV7-2	TRBJ2-3	CASSQLGLAGDTQYF	TGTGCCAGCAGCCAGTTGGGACTAGCGGGGGATACGCAGTATTTT
NA	NA	TRBV13	TRBJ2-1	CASSRKDRNYNEQFF	TGTGCCTCTTCTCGAAAAGACAGGAATTACAATGAGCAGTTCTTC
NA	few	TRBV27	TRBJ2-1	CASSFSRNEQFF	TGTGCCAGCAGTTTCTCACGAAATGAGCAGTTCTTC
NA	NA	TRBV7-8	TRBJ1-1	CASSLSVRGNTEAFF	TGTGCCAGCAGCTTAAGTGTTCGGGGGAACACTGAAGCTTTCTTT
TRBD1	NA	TRBV7-9	TRBJ1-1	CASSYPTGGASAFF	TGTGCCAGCAGCTACCCCACAGGGGGCGCATCCGCTTTCTTT
NA	NA	TRBV6-5	TRBJ2-2	CASSYNTENTGELFF	TGTGCCAGCAGTTACAACACAGAGAACACCGGGGAGCTGTTTTTT
TRBD2	NA	TRBV27	TRBJ2-5	CASRTSGVETQYF	TGTGCCAGCAGGACTAGCGGGGTGGAGACCCAGTACTTC
NA	NA	TRBV7-7	TRBJ2-1	CASSLTGNEQFF	TGTGCCAGCAGCCTTACAGGGAATGAGCAGTTCTTC
TRBD2	NA	TRBV15	TRBJ2-7	CATSRVGTSGLTYEQYF	TGTGCCACCAGCAGAGTGGGGACTAGCGGGCTGACTTACGAGCAGTACTTC
NA	NA	TRBV15	TRBJ1-5	CATSPGAEPQHF	TGTGCCACCAGCCCGGGGGCGGAGCCCCAGCATTTT
TRBD1	once	TRBV12-5	TRBJ2-3	CASGLMVSGTGKLDTQYF	TGTGCTAGTGGTTTGATGGTTTCCGGGACAGGGAAGTTGGATACGCAGTATTTT
NA	NA	TRBV5-4	TRBJ1-1	CASSRRSRNTEAFF	TGTGCCAGCAGCCGACGTTCTAGGAACACTGAAGCTTTCTTT
TRBD2	NA	TRBV13	TRBJ2-7	CASSLGAGRVVEQYF	TGTGCCAGCAGCTTGGGTGCAGGGAGGGTGGTCGAGCAGTACTTC
NA	NA	TRBV5-1	TRBJ1-2	CASSLEGHPPDGYTF	TGCGCCAGCAGCTTGGAGGGACATCCGCCGGATGGCTACACCTTC
TRBD1	once	TRBV15	TRBJ1-6	CATSRAPDRTYNSPLHF	TGTGCCACCAGCAGAGCTCCGGACAGGACATATAATTCACCCCTCCACTTT
NA	NA	TRBV14	TRBJ2-6	CASSDPGEFRAGANVLTF	TGTGCCAGCAGCGACCCCGGCGAATTTAGAGCTGGGGCCAACGTCCTGACTTTC
NA	NA	TRBV6-1	TRBJ1-3	CASSLGQTAGNTIYF	TGTGCCAGCAGTCTTGGACAGACGGCTGGAAACACCATATATTTT
NA	NA	TRBV27	TRBJ2-7	CASAGRRGRDEQYF	TGTGCCAGCGCCGGCCGGAGGGGGCGAGACGAGCAGTACTTC
TRBD1	NA	TRBV5-5	TRBJ2-7	CASSPGTGFYEQYF	TGTGCCAGCAGTCCCGGGACAGGTTTCTACGAGCAGTACTTC
TRBD2	once	TRBV7-9	TRBJ2-2	CASSSPSGTGELFF	TGTGCCAGCAGCTCCCCTAGCGGTACCGGGGAGCTGTTTTTT
NA	NA	TRBV25-1	TRBJ2-7	CASSEGQAYEQYF	TGTGCCAGCAGCGAAGGTCAGGCCTACGAGCAGTACTTC
NA	NA	TRBV7-8	TRBJ2-1	CASSLEGRGEQFF	TGTGCCAGCAGCTTAGAAGGAAGGGGTGAGCAGTTCTTC
NA	NA	TRBV4-3	TRBJ1-4	CASSQDNGVYATNEKLFF	TGCGCCAGCAGCCAAGACAATGGGGTATATGCAACTAATGAAAAACTGTTTTTT
NA	NA	TRBV5-5	TRBJ2-7	CASSFRGAGEQYF	TGTGCCAGCAGCTTCCGGGGGGCAGGCGAGCAGTACTTC
TRBD1	NA	TRBV23-1	TRBJ2-7	CASSQYGTGGLACYEQYF	TGCGCCAGCAGTCAATACGGGACAGGGGGCTTAGCCTGCTACGAGCAGTACTTC
NA	NA	TRBV5-1	TRBJ2-3	CASSLELRRDTQYF	TGCGCCAGCAGCTTGGAGCTTCGACGAGATACGCAGTATTTT
NA	NA	TRBV4-3	TRBJ2-7	CASSQVIQGYEQYF	TGCGCCAGCAGCCAAGTCATCCAGGGCTACGAGCAGTACTTC
NA	once	TRBV11-3	TRBJ2-5	CASSPRGRETQYF	TGTGCCAGCAGCCCTCGGGGAAGGGAGACCCAGTACTTC
NA	NA	TRBV6-6	TRBJ1-2	CASSLQGVGYGYTF	TGTGCCAGCAGTTTACAGGGTGTGGGCTATGGCTACACCTTC
NA	NA	TRBV7-2	TRBJ1-4	CASSLAGEGRFNEKLFF	TGTGCCAGCAGCTTAGCGGGGGAGGGGAGGTTTAATGAAAAACTGTTTTTT
NA	NA	TRBV14	TRBJ2-7	CASSPTGYEQYF	TGTGCCAGCAGCCCTACAGGGTACGAGCAGTACTTC